The 16 T cell receptor beta chains listed next were all sequenced from one sample in a study of blood T cells in healthy people across ages. Alongside a J-beta primer mix, a sample-barcoded 5' primer served in a second PCR lasting roughly 6 to 11 cycles. TCRdb reprocessed the 5' RACE reads via MiXCR and lists one record per CDR3 protein. The top ten hold roughly 18% of the sample, which has under 1,000,000 distinct CDR3 sequences, more than 35% seen once. Input material: blood. These receptors originate from an older man in good health.

As for this clonotype: Relative to the germline gene, one junction end is altered; a read error may explain this. The chain links TRBV25-1 to TRBJ2-1; 9 nucleotides match TRBD2. Germline V lookup: CDR1 MGHDK, CDR2 SYGVNS. The CDR3 is 16 amino acids. The chain's CDR3 is CTSSEYGTSSGNEQFF. As DNA, the CDR3 is TGTACCAGCAGTGAATATGGGACTAGCTCGGGTAATGAGCAGTTCTTC. Using reference TRBV25-1 and TRBJ2-1 for the parts outside the CDR3, the full variable domain is EADIYQTPRYLVIGTGKKITLECSQTMGHDKMYWYQQDPGMELHLIHYSYGVNSTEKGDLSSESTVSRIRTEHFPLTLESARPSHTSQYLCTSSEYGTSSGNEQFFGPGTRLTVL.

In this sample, this clonotype turned up a few times. This sequence joins TRBV7-9 and TRBJ1-1; D remains ambiguous. CDR3 length: 14 residues. The germline V and J ends were trimmed by 8 bases and 4 bases, with 17 bases remaining between them. The germline CDR1 and CDR2 sequences are SEHNR and FQNEAQ (reference sequence). The CDR3 spells CASAIFRQTTEAFF. The CDR3 nucleotides are TGTGCCAGCGCCATTTTTCGGCAGACCACTGAAGCTTTCTTT. The variable domain in full, with the rest retrieved from reference TRBV7-9 and TRBJ1-1, is DTGVSQNPRHKITKRGQNVTFRCDPISEHNRLYWYRQTLGQGPEFLTYFQNEAQLEKSRLLSDRFSAERPKGSFSTLEIQRTEQGDSAMYLCASAIFRQTTEAFFGQGTRLTVV.

A few counts support this clonotype. The chain couples TRBV15 to TRBJ1-1; 9 nucleotides line up with TRBD1. Per germline, CDR1 LNHNV and CDR2 YYDKDF (reference sequence). The CDR3 covers 15 residues. Losses at the gene ends were 4 bases for V and 0 bases for J; bases not matched to a gene: 3. This CDR3 reads CATSTDRGLNTEAFF. The CDR3 DNA sequence: TGTGCCACCAGCACGGACAGGGGACTGAACACTGAAGCTTTCTTT.

This clonotype was seen ten or more times. The V call is TRBV7-2, the J call TRBJ1-6; D is unclear. V was clipped by 1 base and J by 7 bases, with 14 bases between them. CDR3 length: 16 amino acids. Germline CDR1 is SGHTA and CDR2 is FQGNSA. CDR3 nucleotide sequence: TGTGCCAGCAGCTTAGAACAAGGGATTTGGAATTCACCCCTCCACTTT. This gives the protein CASSLEQGIWNSPLHF.

This chain connects TRBV5-1 to TRBJ2-2; no reliable D call. Looked up from germline, CDR1 is SGHRS and CDR2 is YFSETQ. The length of the CDR3 is 17 residues. The V and J ends lost 5 bases and 2 bases respectively, with 19 bases between them. CDR3 region: CASSFGFLQRNTGELFF. The CDR3 DNA reads TGCGCCAGCAGTTTTGGATTCTTACAGAGAAACACCGGGGAGCTGTTTTTT.

A note on this clonotype: One junction end disagrees with the germline gene, perhaps due to a read error. The V gene is TRBV10-3, the J gene TRBJ1-1; 9 nucleotides align to TRBD1. This CDR3 has 14 residues. Germline loops: CDR1 ENHRY, CDR2 SYGVKD. CDR3 protein: CVISATGGDTEAFF. Here the CDR3 DNA reads TGTGTCATCAGTGCGACAGGGGGAGACACTGAAGCTTTCTTT.

Only a few counts were recorded for this clonotype. V is TRBV20-1 and J is TRBJ2-3; D remains ambiguous. CDR3 length: 12 residues. Germline V gene sequence: CDR1 DFQATT, CDR2 SNEGSKA (reference sequence). The V end was cut by 5 bases, the J end by 2 bases, with 8 bases between. DNA of the CDR3: TGCAGTGCTCCATCTAACACAGATACGCAGTATTTT. It codes for CSAPSNTDTQYF.

To note about this clonotype: An end of the junction differs from the germline gene, which may be a read error. This chain uses TRBV12-3 or TRBV12-4 with TRBJ2-1; a weak D match, TRBD2 (6 bases). The CDR3 consists of 17 residues. This chain's CDR3 is CACSLHRDSSPYNEQFF. For the CDR3, the DNA is TGTGCCTGCAGTCTCCACCGGGACTCCTCCCCATACAATGAGCAGTTCTTC.

This rearrangement joins TRBV25-1 to TRBJ2-1; the D is unclear. Trimming took off 7 bases at V and 0 bases at J, with 13 bases between the two ends. Germline V gives CDR1 MGHDK, CDR2 SYGVNS. This CDR3 comprises 15 residues. CDR3 bases: TGTGCCAGCACCTCGGCCAAAAGCTCCTACAATGAGCAGTTCTTC. It yields the protein CASTSAKSSYNEQFF.

This clonotype was recorded a few times. The CDR3 is CASTLAGGFRYEQYF. CDR3 DNA: TGTGCCAGCACCCTAGCGGGAGGTTTCCGCTACGAGCAGTACTTC. The chain recombines TRBV6-1 with TRBJ2-7; TRBD2 aligns across 11 bases. This CDR3 has 15 amino acids. Looked up from germline, CDR1 is MNHNS and CDR2 is SASEGT. Germline trimming cut 7 bases from V and 3 bases from J; bases unmatched to any gene: 8.

The chain couples TRBV18 to TRBJ2-7; D is perhaps TRBD1 (6 bases). The CDR3 length is 15 residues. The germline gives CDR1 KGHSH, CDR2 LQKENI. Between the trimmed V and J ends, which lost 3 bases and 2 bases, there was a span of 14 bases. For the CDR3, the DNA is TGTGCCAGCTCACCGGCGGTGCAGGGGACCTACGAGCAGTACTTC. It encodes CASSPAVQGTYEQYF.

A few counts support this clonotype. The chain joins TRBV19 to TRBJ1-5; D is undetermined. Per germline, CDR1 LNHDA and CDR2 SQIVND (reference sequence). This CDR3 is built from 14 residues. The ends were cut back, 3 bases at V and 7 bases at J, with 13 bases in the middle. The CDR3 spells CASSIVGRAQPQHF. The CDR3 nucleotides read TGTGCCAGTAGTATCGTCGGCCGAGCCCAGCCCCAGCATTTT.

This clonotype was seen a handful of times. The chain links TRBV6-5 to TRBJ2-7; 13 bases line up with TRBD2. CDR3 length: 16 residues. Germline values: CDR1 MNHEY, CDR2 SVGAGI. J lost 2 bases, V lost 2 bases, and 3 bases had no gene match. This CDR3 is CASSYLTSGRAYEQYF. The DNA for the CDR3 is TGTGCCAGCAGTTACCTAACTAGCGGGAGGGCCTACGAGCAGTACTTC.

This clonotype occurred many times. The gene calls are TRBV5-5 and TRBJ2-3; D gene ambiguous. Germline V lookup: CDR1 SGHKS, CDR2 YYEKEE (reference sequence). V was shortened by 6 bases and J by 4 bases, with 18 bases between the two germline ends. The CDR3 runs to 15 residues. CDR3 region: CASTLNPDRPDTQYF. The CDR3 coding sequence is TGTGCCAGCACCTTAAACCCCGACCGACCAGATACGCAGTATTTT. Supplemented by reference TRBV5-5 and TRBJ2-3, the full variable domain reads DAGVTQSPTHLIKTRGQQVTLRCSPISGHKSVSWYQQVLGQGPQFIFQYYEKEERGRGNFPDRFSARQFPNYSSELNVNALLLGDSALYLCASTLNPDRPDTQYFGPGTRLTVL.

V gene TRBV27 combines with J gene TRBJ2-5, with D perhaps TRBD1 (6 bases). Gene TRBJ2-7 matches the end of the DNA better, so the J call may be wrong. The CDR3 is made up of 15 amino acids. Germline CDR1 reads MNHEY; CDR2 reads SMNVEV (reference sequence). The CDR3 sequence: CASSSVLRGLYEQYF. Here the CDR3 DNA reads TGTGCCAGCAGTTCCGTCCTCAGGGGCCTCTACGAGCAGTACTTC.

The rearrangement uses TRBV12-3 or TRBV12-4 and TRBJ1-4, with unresolved D. The CDR3 has 14 residues. V lost 6 bases and J lost 5, with 13 bases in between. CDR3 in DNA: TGTGCCAGCAGCCTACTAAACGAGAATGAAAAACTGTTTTTT. The encoded protein is CASSLLNENEKLFF.